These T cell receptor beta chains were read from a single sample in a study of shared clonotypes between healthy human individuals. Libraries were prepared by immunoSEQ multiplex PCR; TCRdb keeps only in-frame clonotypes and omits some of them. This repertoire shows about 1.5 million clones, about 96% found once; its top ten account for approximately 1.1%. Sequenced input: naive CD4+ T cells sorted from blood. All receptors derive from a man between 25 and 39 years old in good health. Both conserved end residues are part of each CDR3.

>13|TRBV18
CASSPTGEETQYF
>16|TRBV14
CASSQDPGTRSYEQYF
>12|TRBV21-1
CASTETQETQYF
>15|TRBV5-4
CASSLEAGGRYEQYF
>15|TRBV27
CASSFFGIHTGELFF
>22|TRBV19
CASSDLPWTSGRAKDSPDEQYF
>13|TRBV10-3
CAIRTGERQRQYF
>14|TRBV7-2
CASSTVPGYQPQHF
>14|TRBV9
CASSGLATTGELFF
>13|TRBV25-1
CASSPIGRGELFF
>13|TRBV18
CASSPIGRETQYF
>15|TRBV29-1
CSVEGRPGSYNEQFF
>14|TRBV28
CASSSLPFNQPQHF
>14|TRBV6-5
CASSPSAPGNTIYF
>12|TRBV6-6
CASQDSSYEQYF
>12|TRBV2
CADRLATYTQYF
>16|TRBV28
CASSMGLAGVSYEQYF
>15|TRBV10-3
CAISESGRGYNEQFF
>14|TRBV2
CASSFFAGDNEQFF
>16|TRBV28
CASSLPGQGGFNGYTF
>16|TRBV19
CASSILAGGPIHTQYF
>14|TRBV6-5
CASSPTGLNTEAFF
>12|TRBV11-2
CASSLTRAVFTF
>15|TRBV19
CASSIRGGQTYEQYF
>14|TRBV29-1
CSVAGDQGAYEQYF
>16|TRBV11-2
CASSFSGTPGTDTQYF
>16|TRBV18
CASSPIAGRSNEKLFF
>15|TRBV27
CASSLRGTGIYEQYF
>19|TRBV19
CASSMTSGRWLTTKNIQYF
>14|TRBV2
CASSEKKGTGGYTF
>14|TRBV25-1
CASSTSGNTYEQYF
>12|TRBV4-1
CASRDASYEQYF
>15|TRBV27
CASSFLAGSTDTQYF
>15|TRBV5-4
CASSSSAVPLGEQYF
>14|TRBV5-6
CASSLVWTAETQYF
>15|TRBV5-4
CASSIGRAKSYEQYF
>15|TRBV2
CASSPADRGNQPQHF
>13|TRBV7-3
CASSTGAGNIQYF
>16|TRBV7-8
CASSPGTGLGTDTQYF
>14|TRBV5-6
CASSGTGRTGELFF
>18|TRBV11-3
CASSLGTSSQSSYNEQFF
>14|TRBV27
CASSKTPGGDGYTF
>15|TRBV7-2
CASSLTGTGRYEQYF
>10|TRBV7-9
CASSSHEQYF
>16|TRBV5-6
CASSFSLAGAGNEQFF
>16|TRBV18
CASSPDIGTGWYEQYF
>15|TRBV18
CASSPPTGRRNTIYF
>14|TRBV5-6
CASSLIGTQETQYF
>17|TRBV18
CASSMRGTGGPVAEAFF
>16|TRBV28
CASSSHQGGGNQPQHF
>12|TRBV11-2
CASSWTNYGYTF
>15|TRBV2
CASTLAGGGTYEQYF
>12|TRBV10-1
CATSAGVGEQYF
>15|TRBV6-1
CASSREGVWTYEQYF
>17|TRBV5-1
CASSLGGLAGSTDTQYF
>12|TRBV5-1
CASSLLPGELFF
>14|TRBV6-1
CASSESGQSYEQYF
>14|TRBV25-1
CASSARDRYNEQFF
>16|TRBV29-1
CSVVGTKGQGRYEQYF
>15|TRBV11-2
CASRPGPPSSYEQYF